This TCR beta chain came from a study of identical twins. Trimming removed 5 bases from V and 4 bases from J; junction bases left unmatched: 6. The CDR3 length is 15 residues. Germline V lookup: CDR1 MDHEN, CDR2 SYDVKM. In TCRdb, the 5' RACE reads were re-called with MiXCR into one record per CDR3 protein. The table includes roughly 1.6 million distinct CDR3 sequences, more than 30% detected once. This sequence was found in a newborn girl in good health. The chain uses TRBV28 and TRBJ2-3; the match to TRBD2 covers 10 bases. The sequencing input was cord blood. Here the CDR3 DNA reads TGTGCCAGCAGTCCAGCGGGAGGGGATCCAGATACGCAGTATTTT. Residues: CASSPAGGDPDTQYF.